The next 6 T cell receptor beta chains were all read from a single sample in a study of shared clonotypes between healthy human individuals. TCRdb's table, derived via immunoSEQ multiplex PCR, lists solely in-frame clones and lacks some. Of 2 million to 2.5 million clones listed, around 90% are singletons. The sample was naive CD4+ T cells from PBMCs. This sample's subset: CD45RA+ positively selected. These receptors all come from a man between 18 and 35 years old in good health. Some clones in this sample may be carry-over from other donors' samples.

V is TRBV7-9 and J is TRBJ2-7, with a weak D call TRBD1 (6 bases). The germline gives CDR1 SEHNR, CDR2 FQNEAQ (reference sequence). V lost 1 base, J lost 0 bases, and 16 bases lay in between. The CDR3 loop spans 17 amino acids. Here the CDR3 reads CASSLDRAAGDSYEQYF. CDR3 coding DNA: TGTGCCAGCAGCTTAGATAGGGCGGCAGGGGACTCCTACGAGCAGTACTTC. The full variable domain, with the rest looked up from reference TRBV7-9 and TRBJ2-7, is DTGVSQNPRHKITKRGQNVTFRCDPISEHNRLYWYRQTLGQGPEFLTYFQNEAQLEKSRLLSDRFSAERPKGSFSTLEIQRTEQGDSAMYLCASSLDRAAGDSYEQYFGPGTRLTVT.

To note about this clone: The sample contains more than one DNA sequence encoding this CDR3. V and J are TRBV7-2 and TRBJ2-6; D not certain. CDR3 length: 15 residues. Germline CDR1 reads SGHTA; CDR2 reads FQGNSA. With 5 bases removed from V and 0 bases from J, the gap between germline ends came to 8 bases. Here the CDR3 reads CASSLVSSGANVLTF. Written as DNA, the CDR3 is TGTGCCAGCAGCCTCGTTAGCTCTGGGGCCAACGTCCTGACTTTC. Full variable domain (missing parts from reference TRBV7-2 and TRBJ2-6): GAGVSQSPSNKVTEKGKDVELRCDPISGHTALYWYRQSLGQGLEFLIYFQGNSAPDKSGLPSDRFSAERTGGSVSTLTIQRTQQEDSAVYLCASSLVSSGANVLTFGAGSRLTVL.

Turning to this clone: In the same sample, other DNA sequences code for this CDR3. J is TRBJ2-1 and V is TRBV7-3; TRBD2 matches 12 bases. V was clipped by 5 bases and J by 7 bases; unmatched bases: 6. The CDR3 sequence is 15 residues long. The V gene's germline CDR1 is SGHTA and CDR2 FQGTGA. CDR3 sequence: CASSPRLAGANEQFF. As DNA, the CDR3 is TGTGCCAGCAGCCCGCGACTAGCGGGAGCGAATGAGCAGTTCTTC.

The chain combines TRBV7-3 with TRBJ2-6; D unclear. This CDR3 contains 17 residues. V lost 4 bases to trimming and J lost 0 bases, with 13 bases between them. Germline CDR1 is SGHTA and CDR2 is FQGTGA. The CDR3 DNA sequence: TGTGCCAGCAGCTCATCATCGACCCTCTCTGGGGCCAACGTCCTGACTTTC. It is translated as CASSSSSTLSGANVLTF.

The V gene is TRBV9, the J gene TRBJ2-1; the D gene is possibly TRBD2 (6 bases). Trimming shortened V by 4 bases and J by 3 bases, and 14 bases separated the two germline ends. The CDR3 consists of 15 residues. Per germline, CDR1 SGDLS and CDR2 YYNGEE. CDR3 residues: CASSLAGTVYNEQFF. CDR3 DNA: TGTGCCAGCAGCCTTGCGGGGACTGTCTACAATGAGCAGTTCTTC.

In regard to this clone: In the same sample, other DNA sequences code for this CDR3. The chain links TRBV28 to TRBJ2-7; D unresolved. Trimming removed 10 bases at V and 0 bases at J, with 10 bases between. Looked up from germline, CDR1 is MDHEN and CDR2 is SYDVKM. This CDR3 has 12 amino acids. For the CDR3, the DNA is TGTGCCACGTGGGGTAGCTCCTACGAGCAGTACTTC. It yields the protein CATWGSSYEQYF.